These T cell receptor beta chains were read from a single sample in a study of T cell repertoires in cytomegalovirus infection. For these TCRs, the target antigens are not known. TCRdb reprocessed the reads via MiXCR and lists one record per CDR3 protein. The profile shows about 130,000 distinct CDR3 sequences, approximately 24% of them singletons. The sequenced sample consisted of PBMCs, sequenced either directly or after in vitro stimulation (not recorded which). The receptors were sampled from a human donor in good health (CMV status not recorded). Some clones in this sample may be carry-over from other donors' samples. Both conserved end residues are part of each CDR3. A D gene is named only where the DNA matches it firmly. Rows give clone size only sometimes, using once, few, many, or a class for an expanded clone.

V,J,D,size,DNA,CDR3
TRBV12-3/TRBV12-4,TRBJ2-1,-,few,TGTGCCAGCTCTGGGGCAATCTACAATGAGCAGTTCTTC,CASSGAIYNEQFF
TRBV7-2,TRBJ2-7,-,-,TGTGCCAGCAGCTTAGCAGAAGCTCCCACCTACGAGCAGTACTTC,CASSLAEAPTYEQYF
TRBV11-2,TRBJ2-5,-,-,TGTGCCAGCAGCCTCGTTATGGGGATGGGAGAGACCCAGTACTTC,CASSLVMGMGETQYF
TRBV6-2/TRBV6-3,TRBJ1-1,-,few,TGTGCCAGCAGTTACCAGCAGACCCTTGAAGCTTTCTTT,CASSYQQTLEAFF
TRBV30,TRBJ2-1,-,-,TGTGCCTGTACCTTCGGGGGCTTTGAGCAGTTCTTC,CACTFGGFEQFF
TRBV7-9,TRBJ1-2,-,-,TGTGCCAGCAGCCCTGCCCGGGACCGGAACTATGGCTACACCTTC,CASSPARDRNYGYTF
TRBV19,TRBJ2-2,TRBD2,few,TGTGCCAGTAGTATAGCCGGAACCGGGACTATCGACGGCGGGGAGCTGTTTTTT,CASSIAGTGTIDGGELFF
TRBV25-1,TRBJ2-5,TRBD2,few,TGTGCCAGCAGTGAACTAGCGGGAGGCCTCGTGGCCCAGTACTTC,CASSELAGGLVAQYF
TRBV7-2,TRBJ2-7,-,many,TGTGCCAGCAAGGTGAATTCCTACGAGCAGTACTTC,CASKVNSYEQYF
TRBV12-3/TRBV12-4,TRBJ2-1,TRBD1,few,TGTGCCAGCAGTGCCACCGGGACAGGGGACAATGAGCAGTTCTTC,CASSATGTGDNEQFF
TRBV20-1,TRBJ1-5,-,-,TGCAGTGCTAGCCCCGGGACGGTGTTTAATCAGCCCCAGCATTTT,CSASPGTVFNQPQHF
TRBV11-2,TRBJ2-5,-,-,TGTGCCAGCAGCGGCGGTTTTCACCAAGAGACCCAGTACTTC,CASSGGFHQETQYF
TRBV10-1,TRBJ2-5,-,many,TGCGCCAGCAGCGATTATACAGGGATCGAGACCCAGTACTTC,CASSDYTGIETQYF
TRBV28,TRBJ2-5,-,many,TGTGCCAGCAGTTCCTACGTGGGGGCCGCCTCAGAGACCCAGTACTTC,CASSSYVGAASETQYF
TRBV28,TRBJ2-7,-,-,TGTGCCAGCAGTTTGGCCAAGACCTACGAGCAGTACTTC,CASSLAKTYEQYF
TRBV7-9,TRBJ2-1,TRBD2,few,TGTGCCAGCAGCTTAGCCCCCCTAAGACTAGCGGGGATATACAATGAGCAGTTCTTC,CASSLAPLRLAGIYNEQFF
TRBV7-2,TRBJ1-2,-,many,TGTGCCAGCAGCCGTACGGGGGGAGGGTATGGCTACACCTTC,CASSRTGGGYGYTF
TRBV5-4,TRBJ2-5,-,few,TGTGCCAGCAGCTTGAGCGCGGATCAAGAGACCCAGTACTTC,CASSLSADQETQYF
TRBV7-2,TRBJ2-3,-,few,TGTGCCAGCAGCCAATACACAGATACGCAGTATTTT,CASSQYTDTQYF
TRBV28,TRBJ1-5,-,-,TGTGCCAGCAGTTTGCGCGGACGCAATCAGCCCCAGCATTTT,CASSLRGRNQPQHF
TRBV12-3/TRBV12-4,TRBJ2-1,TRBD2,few,TGTGCCACGGGAGGGATACTAGCGGGAGGGAGAAATGAGCAGTTCTTC,CATGGILAGGRNEQFF
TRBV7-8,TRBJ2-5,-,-,TGTGCCAGCAGCTTACCTACGGAGACCCAGTACTTC,CASSLPTETQYF
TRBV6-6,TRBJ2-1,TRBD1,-,TGTGCCAGCAGCTCCGACAGGGGGTCCTACAATGAGCAGTTCTTC,CASSSDRGSYNEQFF
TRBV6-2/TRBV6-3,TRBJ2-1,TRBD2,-,TGTGCCAGCCACACCGGGACTAGCGGGAGTAATGAGCAGTTCTTC,CASHTGTSGSNEQFF
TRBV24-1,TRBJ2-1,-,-,TGTGCCACCAGTGAATGGACGGCAGAGCAGTTCTTC,CATSEWTAEQFF
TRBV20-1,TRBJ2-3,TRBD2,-,TGCAGTGCCCCAGACCCACTAGCGTCCACAGATACGCAGTATTTT,CSAPDPLASTDTQYF
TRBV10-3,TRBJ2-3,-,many,TGTGCCATCAGTGAGTCGATTCGGGTGGGGTCAGATACGCAGTATTTT,CAISESIRVGSDTQYF
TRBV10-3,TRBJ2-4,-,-,TGTGCCATCAGTGAGGCCCCCCGTGTGGGGGCCAAAAACATTCAGTACTTC,CAISEAPRVGAKNIQYF
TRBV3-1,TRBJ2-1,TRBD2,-,TGTGCCAGCAGCCAACCCGTACTAGCGGGAGGGAGTGAGCAGTTCTTC,CASSQPVLAGGSEQFF
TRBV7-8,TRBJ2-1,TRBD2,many,TGTGCCAGCAGCCCTGGACTAGCGAACTCCTACAATGAGCAGTTCTTC,CASSPGLANSYNEQFF
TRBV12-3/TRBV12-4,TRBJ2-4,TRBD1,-,TGTGCCAGCAGTTTGACAGGGGCCATCAAAAACATTCAGTACTTC,CASSLTGAIKNIQYF
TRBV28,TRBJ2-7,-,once,TGTGCCAGCAGTTACCGGACAGCGAGCTCCTACGAGCAGTACTTC,CASSYRTASSYEQYF
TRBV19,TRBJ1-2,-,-,TGTGCCAGTTACAGGCACAACTATGGCTACACCTTC,CASYRHNYGYTF
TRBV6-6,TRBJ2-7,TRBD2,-,TGTGCCAGCAGCCCCGGGACTAGCGGGGTGCGAGAGCAGTACTTC,CASSPGTSGVREQYF
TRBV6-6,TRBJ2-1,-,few,TGTGCCAGCACGTTCCGACACCTGAGCTACAATGAGCAGTTCTTC,CASTFRHLSYNEQFF
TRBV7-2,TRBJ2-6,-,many,TGTGCCAGCAGCCATCTCGAGGCCAACGTCCTGACTTTC,CASSHLEANVLTF
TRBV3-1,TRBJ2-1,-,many,TGTGCCAGCAGCCAAGATCTTAGGAATGAGCAGTTCTTC,CASSQDLRNEQFF
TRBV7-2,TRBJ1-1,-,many,TGTGCCAGCAGCGGACAATGGAACACTGAAGCTTTCTTT,CASSGQWNTEAFF